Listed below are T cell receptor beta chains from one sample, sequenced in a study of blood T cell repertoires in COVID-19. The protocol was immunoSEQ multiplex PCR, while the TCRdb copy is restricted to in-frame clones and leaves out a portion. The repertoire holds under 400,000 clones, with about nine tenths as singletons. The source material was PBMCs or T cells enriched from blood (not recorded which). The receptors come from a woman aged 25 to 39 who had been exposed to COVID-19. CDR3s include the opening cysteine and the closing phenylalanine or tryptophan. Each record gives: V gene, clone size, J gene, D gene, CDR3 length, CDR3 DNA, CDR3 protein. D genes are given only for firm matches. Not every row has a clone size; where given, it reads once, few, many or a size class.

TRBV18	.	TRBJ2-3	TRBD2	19	TGTGCCAGCTCACAGATTACCCATGTTTCGCGGGGGGGCACAGATACGCAGTATTTT	CASSQITHVSRGGTDTQYF
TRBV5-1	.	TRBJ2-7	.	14	TGCGCCAGCAGCCCTTCGGACTTGCCCTACGAGCAGTACTTC	CASSPSDLPYEQYF
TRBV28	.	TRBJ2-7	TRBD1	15	TGTGCCAGCACCTTCGCCGGGACAGGGGGTCAAGAGCAGTACTTC	CASTFAGTGGQEQYF
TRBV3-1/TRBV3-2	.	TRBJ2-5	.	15	TGTGCCAGCAGCCACAAAGCGGTTCTGAAAGAGACCCAGTACTTC	CASSHKAVLKETQYF
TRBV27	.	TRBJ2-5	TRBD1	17	TGTGCCAGCCGACAGGGTTCCTTCTGGGAGTACCAAGAGACCCAGTACTTC	CASRQGSFWEYQETQYF
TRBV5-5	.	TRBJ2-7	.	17	TGTGCCAGCAGCTTGGCCCCCGGTTCTGGGGGCAACTACGAGCAGTACTTC	CASSLAPGSGGNYEQYF
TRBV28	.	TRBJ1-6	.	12	TGTGCCAGCCGTGGCGGAAATTCACCCCTCCACTTT	CASRGGNSPLHF
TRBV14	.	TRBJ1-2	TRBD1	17	TGTGCCAGCAGCCAAGACTTAGGGGACAGTCAGGAAAATGGCTACACCTTC	CASSQDLGDSQENGYTF
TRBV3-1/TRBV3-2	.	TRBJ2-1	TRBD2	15	TGTGCCAGCAGCTACGGGACTAGCGGGATATATGAGCAGTTCTTC	CASSYGTSGIYEQFF
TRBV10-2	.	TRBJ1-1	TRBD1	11	TGCGCCAGCACGCAGGGGGATGAAGCTTTCTTT	CASTQGDEAFF
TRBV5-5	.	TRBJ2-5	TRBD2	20	TGTGCCAGCAGCCCGGGACGGGGAGGACTAGCGGGAGGAGGCGGGGAGACCCAGTACTTC	CASSPGRGGLAGGGGETQYF
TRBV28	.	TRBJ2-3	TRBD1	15	TGTGCCAGCAGTAGTACCATCAGGGGGCTAGATACGCAGTATTTT	CASSSTIRGLDTQYF
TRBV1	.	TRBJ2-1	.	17	TGCACCAGCAGCCATGCAAGGGTAGCGGGAGTTTACAATGAGCAGTTCTTC	CTSSHARVAGVYNEQFF
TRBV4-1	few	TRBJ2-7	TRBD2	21	TGCGCCAGCAGCCAAGGCGACGGTCGCCTAGCGGGAGGTGGGAGCTCCTACGAGCAGTACTTC	CASSQGDGRLAGGGSSYEQYF
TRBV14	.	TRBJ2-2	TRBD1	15	TGTGCCAGCAGCCAAGGGGACAGTTACACCGGGGAGCTGTTTTTT	CASSQGDSYTGELFF
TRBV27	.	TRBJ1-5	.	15	TGTGCCAGCAGTTCCAAAAGAGGGTTCAATCAGCCCCAGCATTTT	CASSSKRGFNQPQHF
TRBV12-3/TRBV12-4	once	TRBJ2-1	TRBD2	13	TGTGCCACCCGACTAGCGGAGGTGGATGAGCAGTTCTTC	CATRLAEVDEQFF
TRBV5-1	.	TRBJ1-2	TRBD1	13	TGCGCCAGCAACGAGGGGGCGGAGGATGGCTACACCTTC	CASNEGAEDGYTF
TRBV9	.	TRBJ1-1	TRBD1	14	TGTGCCAGCAGCCTACAGGGGGCAGGGACTGAAGCTTTCTTT	CASSLQGAGTEAFF
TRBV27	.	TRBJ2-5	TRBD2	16	TGTGCCAGCAGTCCCCAAACTAGCGGGATGGGTGAGACCCAGTACTTC	CASSPQTSGMGETQYF
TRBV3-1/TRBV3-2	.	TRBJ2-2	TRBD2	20	TGTGCCAGCAGCCAAGCAACTGAAAGTGGACTAGCGGGATACACCGGGGAGCTGTTTTTT	CASSQATESGLAGYTGELFF
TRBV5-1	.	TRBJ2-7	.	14	TGCGCCAGCAGCCCCAACCAGGGTCTCTACGAGCAGTACTTC	CASSPNQGLYEQYF
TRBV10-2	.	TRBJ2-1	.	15	TGCGCCAGCAGTGACTCCTACGGGGATTACAATGAGCAGTTCTTC	CASSDSYGDYNEQFF
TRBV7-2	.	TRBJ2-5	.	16	TGTGCCAGCAGCTTAGTGGAGTTACTAGCCCGGGAGACCCAGTACTTC	CASSLVELLARETQYF
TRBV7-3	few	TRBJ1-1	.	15	TGTGCCAGCAGCTACGCCCCCCGAGGGAACACTGAAGCTTTCTTT	CASSYAPRGNTEAFF
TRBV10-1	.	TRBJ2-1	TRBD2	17	TGCGCCAGCAGTGAGTCGAGTCTAGCGGGAGGTGGAAATGAGCAGTTCTTC	CASSESSLAGGGNEQFF
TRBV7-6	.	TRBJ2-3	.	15	TGTGCCAGCAGCCCGGATCGCGGTAGCACAGATACGCAGTATTTT	CASSPDRGSTDTQYF
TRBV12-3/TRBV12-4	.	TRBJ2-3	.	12	TGTGCCAGCAGTTTAGGGTCCCTGAGGCAGTATTTT	CASSLGSLRQYF
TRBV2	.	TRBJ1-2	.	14	TGTGCCAGCAGTGTTGGACAGACGAACTATGGCTACACCTTC	CASSVGQTNYGYTF
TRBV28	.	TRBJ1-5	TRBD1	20	TGTGCCAGCAGTTCCAACCGGGGACAGGCCATCGGGTATAGCAATCAGCCCCAGCATTTT	CASSSNRGQAIGYSNQPQHF
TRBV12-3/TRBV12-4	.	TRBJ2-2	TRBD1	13	TGTGCCAGCACGGGACAGCACACCGGGGAGCTGTTTTTT	CASTGQHTGELFF
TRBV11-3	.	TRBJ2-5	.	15	TGTGCCAGCAGCTCCTTGCGGGGCCACCAAGAGACCCAGTACTTC	CASSSLRGHQETQYF
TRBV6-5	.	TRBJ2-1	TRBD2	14	TGTGCCAGCAGTCTCGCAGCGGGATGGAATGAGCAGTTCTTC	CASSLAAGWNEQFF
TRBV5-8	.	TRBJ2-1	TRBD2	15	TGTGCCAGCAGCTTGGGCGGGAGGGCCTACAATGAGCAGTTCTTC	CASSLGGRAYNEQFF
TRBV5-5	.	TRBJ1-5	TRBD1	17	TGTGCCAGCAGCGGCGGACAGGGGGTGAAGAGCAATCAGCCCCAGCATTTT	CASSGGQGVKSNQPQHF
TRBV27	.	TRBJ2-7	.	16	TGTGCCAGCAGTGATCGACCAGGGTTGGGCTCCTACGAGCAGTACTTC	CASSDRPGLGSYEQYF
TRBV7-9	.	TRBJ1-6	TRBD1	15	TGTGCCAGCAGCACGACAGGGGTGTGGGATTCACCCCTCCACTTT	CASSTTGVWDSPLHF
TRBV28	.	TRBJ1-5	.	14	TGTGCCAGCAGTAGTGAGGCAGGGTCACAGCCCCAGCATTTT	CASSSEAGSQPQHF
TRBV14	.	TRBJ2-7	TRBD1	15	TGTGCCAGCAGCCCCAGAGACAGGGTCCTATACGAGCAGTACTTC	CASSPRDRVLYEQYF
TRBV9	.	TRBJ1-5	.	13	TGTGCCAGCAGCATCGGGAGCAATCAGCCCCAGCATTTT	CASSIGSNQPQHF
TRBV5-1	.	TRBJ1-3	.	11	TGCGCCAGCTCCGAGGGAAACACCATATATTTT	CASSEGNTIYF
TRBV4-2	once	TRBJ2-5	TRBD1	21	TGTGCCAGCAGCCAAGATTTTATAGGTATGGTGGGACAGAGTCACCAAGAGACCCAGTACTTC	CASSQDFIGMVGQSHQETQYF
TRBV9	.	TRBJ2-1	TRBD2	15	TGTGCCAGCAGCGAGCTAGCGGGAGACTACAATGAGCAGTTCTTC	CASSELAGDYNEQFF
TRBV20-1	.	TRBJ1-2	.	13	TGCAGTGCTAGTTCCACAGGGATTTATGGCTACACCTTC	CSASSTGIYGYTF
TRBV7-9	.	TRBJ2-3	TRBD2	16	TGTGCCAGCAGCTTAGATACTAGCGGGAGGACAGATACGCAGTATTTT	CASSLDTSGRTDTQYF
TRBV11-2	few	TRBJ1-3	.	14	TGTGCCAGCAGCTTCCCAGGGTTTGGAAACACCATATATTTT	CASSFPGFGNTIYF
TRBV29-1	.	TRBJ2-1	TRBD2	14	TGCAGCGTTGATAGCGGGAGTTCCTACAATGAGCAGTTCTTC	CSVDSGSSYNEQFF
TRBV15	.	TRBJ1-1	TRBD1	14	TGTGCCACCAGCAGACCCAACGACAGGGCAGAAGCTTTCTTT	CATSRPNDRAEAFF
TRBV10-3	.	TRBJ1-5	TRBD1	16	TGTGCCATCAGTGAGTCTTGGGGACAGACGAATCAGCCCCAGCATTTT	CAISESWGQTNQPQHF
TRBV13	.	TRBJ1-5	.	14	TGTGCCAGCAGCTTTGGAGGGGAAGGGCAGCCCCAGCATTTT	CASSFGGEGQPQHF
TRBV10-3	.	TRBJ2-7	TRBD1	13	TGTGCCATCAAGCTGGACAGGATGGAGGAGCAGTACTTC	CAIKLDRMEEQYF
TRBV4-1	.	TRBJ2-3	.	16	TGCGCCAGCAGCGGGGGAGCGGGTTGGGGCACAGATACGCAGTATTTT	CASSGGAGWGTDTQYF
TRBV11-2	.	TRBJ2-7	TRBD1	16	TGTGCCAGCAGCTTAAGGGAGACAGGGATTGCCTACGAGCAGTACTTC	CASSLRETGIAYEQYF
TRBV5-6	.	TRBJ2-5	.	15	TGTGCCAGCAGCCCCGGGACGGGGGAATGGGAGACCCAGTACTTC	CASSPGTGEWETQYF
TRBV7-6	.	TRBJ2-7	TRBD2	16	TGTGCCAGCAGCTTAGGTCCTAGCGGGAGCGGGTACGAGCAGTACTTC	CASSLGPSGSGYEQYF
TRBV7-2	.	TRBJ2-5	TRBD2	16	TGTGCCAGCAGCTTAGCTAGCGGGAGAGGTCAAGAGACCCAGTACTTC	CASSLASGRGQETQYF
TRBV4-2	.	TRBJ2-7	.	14	TGTGCCAGCAGAACTATTGGGGGGAACGACGAGCAGTACTTC	CASRTIGGNDEQYF
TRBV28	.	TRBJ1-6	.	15	TGTGCCAGCAGTCGGCGGCAGGGGTTGGCTTCACCCCTCCACTTT	CASSRRQGLASPLHF
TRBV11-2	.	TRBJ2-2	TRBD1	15	TGTGCCAGCAGCCCGGGACAGGGTATCACCGGGGAGCTGTTTTTT	CASSPGQGITGELFF